This T cell receptor (beta chain) comes out of a study of blood T cell repertoires in COVID-19. The overall study: The United States, Italy and Spain supplied acute and convalescent COVID-19 samples. Nucleic acid was either cDNA or gDNA, and it came from T cells, B-cell-depleted T cells, or PBMCs.

Germline assignment: CDR1 SGHDN and CDR2 FVKESK. There are 16 residues in the CDR3. Between the trimmed V and J ends, which lost 0 bases and 0 bases, there was a span of 12 bases. In the original processing: Reference gene primer amplification yielded estimated nucleated cell counts. Sequencing was performed with immunoSEQ multiplex PCR; in TCRdb, only in-frame clones are kept and a portion is missing. V, J and clone size derive from that table, while D and trimming were established from the DNA sequence. The sample holds roughly 150,000 clones, about four fifths seen once. The sequencing input was peripheral blood. The sequence was collected from an elderly woman with acute or convalescent COVID-19. The chain carries TRBV14 and TRBJ2-7; possibly TRBD1 for D (6 bases). The chain's CDR3 is CASSQDGTSFSYEQYF. The DNA of the CDR3 is TGTGCCAGCAGCCAAGATGGGACATCGTTCTCCTACGAGCAGTACTTC.